This T cell receptor beta chain was identified during a study of blood T cell repertoires in COVID-19. The CDR3 runs to 12 residues. Germline CDR1 and CDR2: ENHRY and SYGVKD. The ends were cut back, 8 bases at V and 3 bases at J, with 11 bases in the middle. Clones were read by immunoSEQ multiplex PCR, and TCRdb kept only the in-frame ones, dropping some. The sample lists approximately 170,000 clones; 70% to 90% were seen once. The sequenced material came from peripheral blood. The receptor was derived from a woman between 65 and 79 years old with acute or convalescent COVID-19. The chain has TRBV10-3 and TRBJ2-7; weak D call: TRBD2 (5 bases). This CDR3 is CAISNRDYEQYF. For the CDR3, the DNA is TGTGCCATCTCAAATCGGGACTACGAGCAGTACTTC.